The clone carrying this TCR beta chain was picked up many times. The data stem from a study of T-cell memory formation after mild COVID-19. Trimming removed 2 bases at V and 3 bases at J, with 17 bases between. CDR1 SQVTM and CDR2 ANQGSEA come from the germline V gene. The CDR3 sequence is 16 residues long. TCRdb redid the calling of the 5' RACE reads with MiXCR, one entry per CDR3 protein. The table lists about 180,000 distinct CDR3 sequences, under 20% of them singletons. The chain combines TRBV29-1 with TRBJ2-1; D unclear. Sequenced material: PBMCs or a T cell subset sorted from them (not recorded which). This receptor was identified in an adult woman who had mild COVID-19 (a few samples of this study predate the infection). Cell type and time point are not known. CDR3 DNA sequence: TGCAGCGTTGAACCCCCTGGTAGCAGGCTCTACAATGAGCAGTTCTTC. Its translation: CSVEPPGSRLYNEQFF.